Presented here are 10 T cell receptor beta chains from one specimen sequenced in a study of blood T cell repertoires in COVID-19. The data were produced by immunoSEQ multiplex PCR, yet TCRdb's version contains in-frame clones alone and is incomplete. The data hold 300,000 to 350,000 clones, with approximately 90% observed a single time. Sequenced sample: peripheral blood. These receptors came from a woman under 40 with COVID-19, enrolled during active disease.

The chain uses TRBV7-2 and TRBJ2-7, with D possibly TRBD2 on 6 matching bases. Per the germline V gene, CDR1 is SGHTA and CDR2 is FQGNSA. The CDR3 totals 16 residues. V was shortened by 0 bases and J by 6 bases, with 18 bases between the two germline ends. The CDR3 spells CASSLAPPGLLPEQYF. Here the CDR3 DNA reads TGTGCCAGCAGCTTAGCCCCGCCGGGACTCCTCCCCGAGCAGTACTTC.

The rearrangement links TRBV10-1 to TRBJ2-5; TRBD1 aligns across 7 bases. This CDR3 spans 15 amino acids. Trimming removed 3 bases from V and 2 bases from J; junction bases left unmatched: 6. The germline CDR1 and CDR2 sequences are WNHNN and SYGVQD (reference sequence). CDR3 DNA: TGCGCCAGCAGTGACGGGACAGTAAATCAAGAGACCCAGTACTTC. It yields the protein CASSDGTVNQETQYF.

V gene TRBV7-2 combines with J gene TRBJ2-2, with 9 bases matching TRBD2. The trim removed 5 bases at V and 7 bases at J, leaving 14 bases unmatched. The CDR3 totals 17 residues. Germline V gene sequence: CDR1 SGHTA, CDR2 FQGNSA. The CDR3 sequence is CASSAFLLGLASGELFF. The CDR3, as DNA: TGTGCCAGCAGCGCGTTCCTCCTGGGACTAGCAAGCGGGGAGCTGTTTTTT.

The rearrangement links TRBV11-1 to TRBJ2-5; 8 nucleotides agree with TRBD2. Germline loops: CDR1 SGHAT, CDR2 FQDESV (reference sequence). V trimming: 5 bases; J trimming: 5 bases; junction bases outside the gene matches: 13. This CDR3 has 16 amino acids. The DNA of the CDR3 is TGTGCCAGCAGCCGAGTGACCCAAGCGGGAGTGGAGACCCAGTACTTC. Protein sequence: CASSRVTQAGVETQYF.

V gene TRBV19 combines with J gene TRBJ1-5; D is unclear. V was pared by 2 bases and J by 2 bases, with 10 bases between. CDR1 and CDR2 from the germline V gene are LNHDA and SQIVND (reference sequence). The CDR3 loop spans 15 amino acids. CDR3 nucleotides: TGTGCCAGTAGTATACAGACTTCGGGCAATCAGCCCCAGCATTTT. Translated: CASSIQTSGNQPQHF.

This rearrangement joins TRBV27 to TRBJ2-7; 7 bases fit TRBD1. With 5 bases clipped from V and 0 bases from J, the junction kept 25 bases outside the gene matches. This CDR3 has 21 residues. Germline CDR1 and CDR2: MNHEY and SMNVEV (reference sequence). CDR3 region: CASSPGGPWDRKGPSSYEQYF. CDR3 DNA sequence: TGTGCCAGCAGTCCCGGCGGGCCATGGGACAGAAAGGGCCCTAGCTCCTACGAGCAGTACTTC.

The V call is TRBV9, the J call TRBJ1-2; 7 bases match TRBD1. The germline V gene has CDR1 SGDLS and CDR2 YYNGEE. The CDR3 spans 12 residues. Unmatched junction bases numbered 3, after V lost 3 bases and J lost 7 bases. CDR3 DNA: TGTGCCAGCAGCGCGGACAGGTCTGGCTACACCTTC. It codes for CASSADRSGYTF.

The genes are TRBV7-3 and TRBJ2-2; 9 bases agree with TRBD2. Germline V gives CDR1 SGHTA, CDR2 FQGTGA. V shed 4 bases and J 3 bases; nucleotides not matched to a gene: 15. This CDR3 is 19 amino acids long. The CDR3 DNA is TGTGCCAGCAGCTCCTCTCACGGGGGGCTAGCGGGGCACACCGGGGAGCTGTTTTTT. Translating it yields CASSSSHGGLAGHTGELFF.

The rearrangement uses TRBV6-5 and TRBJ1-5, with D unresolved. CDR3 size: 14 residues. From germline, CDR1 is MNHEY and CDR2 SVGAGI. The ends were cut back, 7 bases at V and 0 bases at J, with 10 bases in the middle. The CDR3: CASTVSDSNQPQHF. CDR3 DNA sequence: TGTGCCAGCACGGTCTCCGATAGCAATCAGCCCCAGCATTTT.

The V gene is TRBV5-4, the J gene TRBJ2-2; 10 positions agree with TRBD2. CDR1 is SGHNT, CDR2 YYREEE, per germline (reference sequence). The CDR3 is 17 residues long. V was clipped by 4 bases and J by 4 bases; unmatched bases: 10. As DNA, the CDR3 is TGTGCCAGCAGCCGGGATGGGCTAGCGGGAGCCACCGGGGAGCTGTTTTTT. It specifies CASSRDGLAGATGELFF.